These 14 T cell receptor beta chains originate from one sample sequenced in a study of blood T cell repertoires in COVID-19. Assay used: immunoSEQ multiplex PCR; TCRdb lists only in-frame clones, some missing. The sample lists approximately 110,000 clones, 80% to 90% occurring once. The sequenced material came from peripheral blood. The receptors shown here come from a woman aged 70-85 years with acute or convalescent COVID-19.

Regarding this clone: The same CDR3 is also encoded by other DNA sequences in this sample. The chain joins TRBV9 to TRBJ2-7, with D maybe TRBD1 (7 bases). V was clipped by 5 bases and J by 4 bases, with 10 bases between them. In germline, CDR1 is SGDLS, CDR2 YYNGEE. The CDR3 runs to 12 residues. The chain's CDR3 is CASSPGGYEQYF. The CDR3 nucleotides are TGTGCCAGCAGTCCAGGGGGGTACGAGCAGTACTTC.

The V call is TRBV9, the J call TRBJ2-7; 9 bases match TRBD1. The length of the CDR3 is 16 residues. Germline CDR1 SGDLS, CDR2 YYNGEE. V was clipped by 3 bases and J by 4 bases; unmatched bases: 11. The CDR3 sequence is CASSADTGTGRYEQYF. Written as DNA, the CDR3 is TGTGCCAGCAGCGCCGACACCGGGACAGGGAGGTACGAGCAGTACTTC.

The rearrangement joins TRBV6-5 to TRBJ1-1; 9 bases agree with TRBD1. CDR1 is MNHEY, CDR2 SVGAGI, per germline. This CDR3 comprises 14 residues. V dropped 6 bases and J dropped 4; count of bases not matched to a gene: 6. CDR3 residues: CASRDRGKVTEAFF. The CDR3 DNA sequence: TGTGCCAGCAGGGACAGGGGAAAGGTCACTGAAGCTTTCTTT.

The chain employs TRBV5-4 and TRBJ1-2; 9 bases match TRBD1. V was clipped by 4 bases and J by 6 bases; unmatched bases: 4. This CDR3 spans 13 amino acids. From germline, CDR1 is SGHNT and CDR2 YYREEE (reference sequence). CDR3 amino acids: CASSQQGANGYTF. CDR3 coding DNA: TGTGCCAGCAGCCAACAGGGGGCCAATGGCTACACCTTC. Full variable domain (remainder filled in from reference TRBV5-4 and TRBJ1-2): ETGVTQSPTHLIKTRGQQVTLRCSSQSGHNTVSWYQQALGQGPQFIFQYYREEENGRGNFPPRFSGLQFPNYSSELNVNALELDDSALYLCASSQQGANGYTFGSGTRLTVV.

J is TRBJ2-1 and V is TRBV5-1, with D possibly TRBD1 on 5 matching bases. The CDR3 runs 15 residues. Germline V CDR1 and CDR2: SGHRS, YFSETQ. V was pared by 0 bases and J by 2 bases, with 9 bases between. Here the CDR3 DNA reads TGCGCCAGCAGCTTGGATTCAGGGACCTACAATGAGCAGTTCTTC. Residues: CASSLDSGTYNEQFF.

V and J are TRBV5-5 and TRBJ2-6, with 9 bases aligning to TRBD1. The CDR3 length is 18 residues. J gave up 2 bases and V 1 base, and 7 bases lay outside the gene matches. Germline assignment: CDR1 SGHKS and CDR2 YYEKEE (reference sequence). The CDR3 coding sequence is TGTGCCAGCAGCTTGTATGCTCGGACAGGGGCTGGGGCCAACGTCCTGACTTTC. Translation: CASSLYARTGAGANVLTF.

J is TRBJ1-2 and V is TRBV18; 7 nucleotides agree with TRBD1. There are 17 residues in the CDR3. Germline trimming cut 1 base from V and 0 bases from J; bases unmatched to any gene: 8. Germline assignment: CDR1 KGHSH and CDR2 LQKENI. CDR3 amino acids: CASSPRQGTTTNYGYTF. As DNA, the CDR3 is TGTGCCAGCTCACCACGACAGGGCACCACCACTAACTATGGCTACACCTTC.

The count of this clone is one. The chain has TRBV15 and TRBJ1-2, with TRBD1 identical over 7 bases. Trimming at V came to 4 bases and at J to 8 bases, leaving 10 bases not matched to a gene. Germline CDR1 is LNHNV and CDR2 is YYDKDF (reference sequence). The CDR3 sequence is 14 residues long. The CDR3 here is CATSNEQGMGGYTF. The CDR3 DNA reads as TGTGCCACCAGCAACGAACAGGGGATGGGAGGCTACACCTTC. Drawing the rest from reference TRBV15 and TRBJ1-2, the complete variable domain is DAMVIQNPRYQVTQFGKPVTLSCSQTLNHNVMYWYQQKSSQAPKLLFHYYDKDFNNEADTPDNFQSRRPNTSFCFLDIRSPGLGDTAMYLCATSNEQGMGGYTFGSGTRLTVV.

The chain joins TRBV19 to TRBJ2-5; 9 bases fit TRBD2. The germline gives CDR1 LNHDA, CDR2 SQIVND (reference sequence). The CDR3 contains 14 residues. The ends lost 4 bases at V and 4 bases at J; junction bases unmatched: 4. The CDR3 loop is CASSSGRAPETQYF. The CDR3 DNA reads as TGTGCCAGTAGTAGCGGGAGGGCCCCAGAGACCCAGTACTTC.

The chain links TRBV19 to TRBJ2-7; D possibly corresponds to TRBD2 (5 bases). V lost 3 bases and J lost 1, with 7 bases in between. CDR3 length equals 13 residues. Germline values: CDR1 LNHDA, CDR2 SQIVND (reference sequence). The CDR3 coding sequence is TGTGCCAGTAGTATGCGGGTTTCCTACGAGCAGTACTTC. This encodes CASSMRVSYEQYF.

J is TRBJ1-6 and V is TRBV30; 7 bases agree with TRBD1. The germline gives CDR1 GTSNPN, CDR2 SVGIG (reference sequence). The CDR3 spans 15 residues. J was trimmed by 5 bases and V by 5 bases; bases with no gene match: 9. This chain's CDR3 is CAWSRGTANNSPLHF. CDR3 nucleotides: TGTGCCTGGTCTAGGGGGACAGCGAATAATTCACCCCTCCACTTT.

V is TRBV3-1 (or the pseudogene TRBV3-2) and J is TRBJ1-4; no firm D call. Trimming took 1 base from V and 3 from J, leaving 9 bases between them. Germline CDR1 reads LGHDT; CDR2 reads YNNKEL (reference sequence). This CDR3 contains 15 residues. The CDR3 DNA follows: TGTGCCAGCAGCCAAGGACGGCAGGCTAATGAAAAACTGTTTTTT. Its translation is CASSQGRQANEKLFF.

The V and J genes are TRBV7-2 and TRBJ1-6; no firm D call. The CDR3 sequence is 13 residues long. V was shortened by 3 bases and J by 4 bases, with 4 bases between the two germline ends. Germline V CDR1 and CDR2: SGHTA, FQGNSA. CDR3 nucleotides: TGTGCCAGCAGCTTGGAGTATAATTCACCCCTCCACTTT. It yields the protein CASSLEYNSPLHF.

The V call is TRBV19, the J call TRBJ1-2; 10 positions agree with TRBD1. Unmatched junction bases numbered 2, after V lost 5 bases and J lost 2 bases. This CDR3 is built from 14 residues. Looked up from germline, CDR1 is LNHDA and CDR2 is SQIVND (reference sequence). For the CDR3, the DNA is TGTGCCAGTAGTTCGGGACAGGGGAACTATGGCTACACCTTC. Translating gives CASSSGQGNYGYTF.